Shown below are 28 T cell receptor beta chains from a single sample sequenced in a study of control samples from healthy donors and cancer patients. The method was immunoSEQ multiplex PCR; TCRdb's version includes in-frame clones alone and lacks a portion of them. The table lists tens of thousands of clones, 85% to 90% of them singletons. Material: PBMCs. Receptors were obtained from a woman aged 55-70 years with head and neck cancer.

The chain has TRBV20-1 and TRBJ2-6; weak D call: TRBD1 (6 bases). Trimming removed 3 bases from V and 0 bases from J, with 12 bases in between. CDR1 is DFQATT, CDR2 SNEGSKA, per germline (reference sequence). CDR3 length equals 16 residues. Here the CDR3 reads CSASLQGNSGANVLTF. The CDR3 DNA is TGCAGTGCTAGTTTACAGGGCAACTCTGGGGCCAACGTCCTGACTTTC.

V is TRBV6-1 and J is TRBJ2-4; D uncertain. Between the trimmed V and J ends, which lost 1 base and 8 bases, there was a span of 12 bases. Germline loops: CDR1 MNHNS, CDR2 SASEGT. The CDR3 has 14 amino acids. The CDR3 protein is CASSEGVGRDIQYF. Written as DNA, the CDR3 is TGTGCCAGCAGTGAAGGGGTAGGTAGGGACATTCAGTACTTC.

The V gene is TRBV3-1 (or the pseudogene TRBV3-2), the J gene TRBJ1-1; 8 nucleotides line up with TRBD1. The germline gives CDR1 LGHDT, CDR2 YNNKEL (reference sequence). V gave up 4 bases and J gave up 0 bases; unmatched junction bases: 7. CDR3 length equals 16 residues. CDR3 nucleotide sequence: TGTGCCAGCAGCCTTCGACAGGGGACTCTGAACACTGAAGCTTTCTTT. This sequence encodes CASSLRQGTLNTEAFF.

The rearrangement joins TRBV29-1 to TRBJ2-7; the match to TRBD2 covers 8 bases. This CDR3 spans 14 amino acids. CDR1 and CDR2 from the germline V gene are SQVTM and ANQGSEA. V lost 5 bases, J lost 2 bases, and 8 bases stayed unmatched. CDR3 DNA: TGCAGCGTTCCGGGGGGGACACAACCCTACGAGCAGTACTTC. Encoded protein: CSVPGGTQPYEQYF.

The chain employs TRBV7-9 and TRBJ2-7; weak D call: TRBD1 (5 bases). The CDR3 is 12 residues long. Germline-derived CDR1 and CDR2 are SEHNR and FQNEAQ (reference sequence). The V gene lost 5 bases and the J gene lost 2 bases, with 7 bases spanning the gap. Here the CDR3 DNA reads TGTGCCAGCAGCCAGGGCCCCTACGAGCAGTACTTC. Protein: CASSQGPYEQYF.

This clone is a singleton in its sample. The chain uses TRBV19 and TRBJ2-1; either TRBD1 or TRBD2 may supply D (6 bases each). The CDR3 loop spans 16 amino acids. Trimming took off 3 bases at V and 8 bases at J, with 20 bases between the two ends. Germline V gene data show CDR1 as LNHDA and CDR2 as SQIVND (reference sequence). CDR3 nucleotide sequence: TGTGCCAGTAGTATCGGGCTAGGAGGGGGGATCGATGAGCAGTTCTTC. Residues: CASSIGLGGGIDEQFF. The entire variable domain, with the rest obtained from reference TRBV19 and TRBJ2-1, is as follows: DGGITQSPKYLFRKEGQNVTLSCEQNLNHDAMYWYRQDPGQGLRLIYYSQIVNDFQKGDIAEGYSVSREKKESFPLTVTSAQKNPTAFYLCASSIGLGGGIDEQFFGPGTRLTVL.

The chain is built from TRBV3-1 (or the pseudogene TRBV3-2) and TRBJ2-1, with 7 bases identical to TRBD2. This CDR3 has 15 amino acids. Looked up from germline, CDR1 is LGHDT and CDR2 is YNNKEL (reference sequence). J was trimmed by 7 bases and V by 1 base; bases with no gene match: 7. The DNA for the CDR3 is TGTGCCAGCAGCCAAGGTGGACTAGAGATTAATGAGCAGTTCTTC. Translation gives CASSQGGLEINEQFF.

As DNA, the CDR3 is TGTGCCAGCAGGAACAGGCTAGCTTTCCTCTACGACGAGCAGTACTTC. It is translated as CASRNRLAFLYDEQYF. The chain carries TRBV6-7 and TRBJ2-7; TRBD1 or TRBD2 may be the D gene (5 bases each). TRBV6-7 is an ORF, with its function uncertain. The V and J ends lost 6 bases and 5 bases respectively, with 23 bases between them. The CDR3 covers 16 residues.

V is TRBV30 and J is TRBJ2-5, with D hard to call. The V gene lost 4 bases and the J gene lost 4 bases, with 10 bases spanning the gap. This CDR3 has 12 amino acids. The germline V gene has CDR1 GTSNPN and CDR2 SVGIG (reference sequence). This CDR3 is CAWTSWGETQYF. CDR3 DNA: TGTGCCTGGACCTCATGGGGAGAGACCCAGTACTTC.

This clone appeared a few times. The V and J genes are TRBV19 and TRBJ2-7, with D possibly TRBD2 on 6 matching bases. In germline, CDR1 is LNHDA, CDR2 SQIVND (reference sequence). CDR3 size: 16 residues. With 5 bases removed from V and 3 bases from J, the gap between germline ends came to 20 bases. CDR3 amino acids: CASSPTRDSRLYEQYF. CDR3 DNA: TGTGCCAGTAGTCCAACCCGGGACTCCAGACTCTACGAGCAGTACTTC.

V and J are TRBV19 and TRBJ1-2, with 7 bases aligning to TRBD1. The CDR3 spans 13 residues. CDR1 and CDR2 (germline): LNHDA, SQIVND (reference sequence). V gave up 7 bases and J gave up 6 bases; unmatched junction bases: 8. This CDR3 reads CASTRGVMDGYTF. CDR3 sequence (DNA): TGTGCCAGTACCAGGGGGGTCATGGATGGCTACACCTTC.

The rearrangement uses TRBV6-5 and TRBJ2-1, with D uncertain. The CDR3 loop spans 12 amino acids. Germline assignment: CDR1 MNHEY and CDR2 SVGAGI. Trimming took 5 bases from V and 6 from J, leaving 8 bases between them. The CDR3 protein is CASSNYINEQFF. CDR3 in DNA: TGTGCCAGCAGTAACTACATCAATGAGCAGTTCTTC.

This chain links TRBV29-1 with TRBJ1-2; D uncertain. Germline V gene lookup returns CDR1 SQVTM and CDR2 ANQGSEA. The CDR3 covers 14 residues. Trimming shortened V by 5 bases and J by 5 bases, and 18 bases separated the two germline ends. CDR3 nucleotide sequence: TGCAGCGTTTCCGTTAGCAGGAATTTGTATGGCTACACCTTC. Translated: CSVSVSRNLYGYTF.

V and J are TRBV28 and TRBJ1-5; no definite D call. Trimming cost V 3 bases and J 2 bases, with 14 bases left between them. CDR3 length equals 16 residues. Germline CDR1 is MDHEN and CDR2 is SYDVKM. For the CDR3, the DNA is TGTGCCAGCAGTTTGTTGGCAGGTTCGGGCAATCAGCCCCAGCATTTT. This sequence encodes CASSLLAGSGNQPQHF.

This chain connects TRBV6-2 or TRBV6-3 to TRBJ2-1; 11 bases align to TRBD2. Looked up from germline, CDR1 is MNHEY and CDR2 is SVGEGT. With 5 bases clipped from V and 6 bases from J, the junction kept 12 bases outside the gene matches. This CDR3 has 17 residues. The CDR3 loop reads CASSALTSGSRFNEQFF. CDR3 nucleotides: TGTGCCAGCAGTGCACTCACTAGCGGGAGCCGCTTCAATGAGCAGTTCTTC.

The chain is built from TRBV7-9 and TRBJ2-3, with 12 bases identical to TRBD2. CDR3 length: 18 residues. CDR1 is SEHNR, CDR2 FQNEAQ, per germline (reference sequence). V shed 4 bases, J shed 1 base, and the junction held 9 bases outside the gene matches. The CDR3 DNA follows: TGTGCCAGCAGCTCCCTAGCGGGAGGGCCGAGGGGCACAGATACGCAGTATTTT. Protein product: CASSSLAGGPRGTDTQYF.

This sequence joins TRBV5-1 and TRBJ1-1; 7 positions match TRBD1. The CDR3 is 17 residues long. Germline CDR1 SGHRS, CDR2 YFSETQ. V lost 1 base and J lost 4; bases outside the gene matches: 13. CDR3 region: CASSLRSDVRGGTEAFF. CDR3 nucleotide sequence: TGCGCCAGCAGCTTGAGGTCGGACGTCAGGGGGGGCACTGAAGCTTTCTTT.

The chain carries TRBV29-1 and TRBJ1-2; 8 positions match TRBD1. Germline V gives CDR1 SQVTM, CDR2 ANQGSEA. The junction had 11 bases not matched to a gene; V was cut back by 7 bases and J by 7 bases. The CDR3 runs to 13 residues. In DNA form, the CDR3 reads TGCAGCGCTTTGAGACAGGGGTTTGGTGGCTACACCTTC. Translated: CSALRQGFGGYTF.

This chain uses TRBV7-2 with TRBJ2-7; 9 bases are a match to TRBD2. Germline V gene sequence: CDR1 SGHTA, CDR2 FQGNSA. The CDR3 consists of 14 residues. V lost 1 base, J lost 5 bases, and 3 bases stayed unmatched. The CDR3 loop is CASSLVAGDHEQYF. The CDR3 coding sequence is TGTGCCAGCAGCTTAGTAGCGGGAGACCACGAGCAGTACTTC.

This rearrangement joins TRBV9 to TRBJ2-3; TRBD2 matches 14 bases. With V trimmed by 4 bases and J by 5 bases, 9 bases remained unmatched. The CDR3 sequence is 17 residues long. The germline CDR1 and CDR2 sequences are SGDLS and YYNGEE. The CDR3 is CASSRIPGTSGGDTQYF. In DNA form, the CDR3 reads TGTGCCAGCAGCCGAATACCCGGGACTAGCGGGGGAGATACGCAGTATTTT.

Comment on this clone: A junction end diverges from the germline sequence, so it may reflect a read error. The V call is TRBV7-9, the J call TRBJ2-3; D gene ambiguous. This CDR3 spans 15 amino acids. Germline V gene data show CDR1 as SEHNR and CDR2 as FQNEAQ (reference sequence). CDR3 sequence: CASTLWAAAVDTQYF. The CDR3 bases are TGTGCCAGCACCTTATGGGCAGCTGCTGTAGATACGCAGTATTTT.

The genes are TRBV18 and TRBJ1-4, with unresolved D. The CDR3 spans 13 residues. Germline CDR1 and CDR2: KGHSH and LQKENI. Trimming removed 3 bases at V and 8 bases at J, with 10 bases between. The CDR3 is CASSPIHGEKLFF. The CDR3 DNA reads TGTGCCAGCTCACCTATCCACGGCGAAAAACTGTTTTTT.

This chain connects TRBV30 to TRBJ1-1, with a weak D call TRBD1 (6 bases). V lost 3 bases to trimming and J lost 4 bases, with 12 bases between them. CDR1 is GTSNPN and CDR2 is SVGIG in the germline V gene (reference sequence). This CDR3 has 13 amino acids. The CDR3 sequence: CAWSGTGFTEAFF. CDR3 coding DNA: TGTGCCTGGAGCGGTACAGGGTTCACTGAAGCTTTCTTT.

The rearrangement links TRBV7-3 to TRBJ2-2; 8 bases are a match to TRBD2. V trimming: 5 bases; J trimming: 4 bases; junction bases outside the gene matches: 12. CDR1 and CDR2 from the germline V gene are SGHTA and FQGTGA. CDR3 size: 17 residues. CDR3 sequence: CASSADSGLGPTGELFF. CDR3 nucleotide sequence: TGTGCCAGCAGCGCGGATTCGGGACTAGGGCCCACCGGGGAGCTGTTTTTT.

The chain combines TRBV3-1 (or the pseudogene TRBV3-2) with TRBJ1-2; 9 nucleotides match TRBD1. The V gene end was trimmed by 6 bases and the J gene end by 6 bases; junction bases not matched to a gene: 11. Germline values: CDR1 LGHDT, CDR2 YNNKEL (reference sequence). CDR3 length: 15 residues. The CDR3 DNA reads TGTGCCAGCAGTCCCGTGGGGACAGGGTATCATGGCTACACCTTC. Its protein is CASSPVGTGYHGYTF.

The V call is TRBV5-1, the J call TRBJ1-4; 7 bases are a match to TRBD1. CDR1 and CDR2 from the germline V gene are SGHRS and YFSETQ. The trim removed 4 bases at V and 4 bases at J, leaving 7 bases unmatched. This CDR3 is 15 amino acids long. The chain's CDR3 is CASSETGLSNEKLFF. The CDR3 nucleotides are TGCGCCAGCAGCGAGACAGGGTTGAGTAATGAAAAACTGTTTTTT.

The CDR3 reads CASSGRYGAFF. For the CDR3, the DNA is TGTGCCAGCAGCGGACGGTATGGGGCTTTCTTT. V and J are TRBV9 and TRBJ1-1, with no clear D. CDR1 is SGDLS, CDR2 YYNGEE, per germline. The V end was cut by 3 bases, the J end by 11 bases, with 11 bases between. This CDR3 is 11 amino acids long. The complete variable domain, with remaining parts taken from reference TRBV9 and TRBJ1-1, reads DSGVTQTPKHLITATGQRVTLRCSPRSGDLSVYWYQQSLDQGLQFLIQYYNGEERAKGNILERFSAQQFPDLHSELNLSSLELGDSALYFCASSGRYGAFFGQGTRLTVV.

V and J are TRBV19 and TRBJ1-2; 7 nucleotides agree with TRBD1. The germline CDR1 and CDR2 sequences are LNHDA and SQIVND (reference sequence). V trimming: 9 bases; J trimming: 0 bases; junction bases outside the gene matches: 4. The CDR3 spans 13 residues. CDR3 loop: CASSDRANYGYTF. The CDR3 DNA sequence: TGTGCCAGCAGCGACAGGGCTAACTATGGCTACACCTTC.